This TCR beta chain was observed in a study of high-grade serous ovarian cancer treatment subgroups. Study context: Mean per sample: approximately 13,000 reads, some 7,300 unique TCR beta rearrangements.

Tumor tissue was taken before any definitive surgery or chemotherapy was given. Germline values: CDR1 SGHDN, CDR2 FVKESK. The CDR3 length is 15 residues. Trimming removed 5 bases at V and 7 bases at J, with 20 bases between. Overall study results and limits: Different patients shared almost no repertoire; same-patient tumors shared about 0.095 to 0.79. The analyses considered CDR3 and ignored CDR1 and CDR2.

Of note for this clone: What it binds is not known.

TCRdb's table, derived via immunoSEQ multiplex PCR, lists solely in-frame clones and lacks some. The profile shows 3,000 to 4,000 clones, about 70% of them singletons. This clonotype was sampled from a human donor with high-grade serous ovarian cancer. The chain couples TRBV14 to TRBJ2-5; D is possibly TRBD1 or TRBD2 (6 bases each). The sequencing sample was made of tumor tissue. CDR3 protein: CASSKAYRGAWTQYF. CDR3 DNA: TGTGCCAGCAGCAAAGCTTATAGGGGGGCGTGGACCCAGTACTTC.